This TCR beta chain was captured by sequencing in a study of T cells in localized non-small cell lung cancer. This clone was counted a few times. Germline V gene lookup returns CDR1 LGHNA and CDR2 YNFKEQ. This CDR3 contains 18 residues. With 1 base removed from V and 8 bases from J, the gap between germline ends came to 24 bases. Using immunoSEQ multiplex PCR, the repertoire was profiled, and TCRdb retains in-frame clones only, with some absent. The sample consists of tens of thousands of clones, approximately 86% of them appearing once. The chain is built from TRBV4-2 and TRBJ2-1, with D possibly called TRBD1 or TRBD2 (5 bases each). This receptor was identified in a man between 35 and 75 years old with stage II lung adenocarcinoma. Source: PBMCs, taken before any cancer treatment. CDR3 sequence reads: CASSQGSIRVSMGDEQFF. In DNA form, the CDR3 reads TGTGCCAGCAGCCAAGGCTCGATACGGGTCTCTATGGGGGATGAGCAGTTCTTC.